This T cell receptor (beta chain) was found in a study of shared clonotypes between healthy human individuals. About the study: Per-donor plates numbered three CD4 naive, three CD4 memory, two CD8 naive and one CD8 memory.

As to this clone: The antigen is unknown.

The data were produced by immunoSEQ multiplex PCR, yet TCRdb's version contains in-frame clones alone and is incomplete. Here the sample spans about 1,800,000 clones, approximately 95% being singletons. General study points: Unshared clonotypes carried lower generation probabilities than those common to all four donors. Among the subsets, naive ones generally showed larger estimated richness than memory ones. Blood alone was sampled, and tissue repertoires likely differ.

CDR1 and CDR2 (germline): LGHNA, YSLEER. V lost 0 bases to trimming and J lost 2 bases, with 17 bases between them. The CDR3 runs to 17 residues. CD45RO-negative CD8 cells positively selected for CCR7 made up the naive population, which excluded terminally differentiated effector memory CD45RA+ cells. The sample comprised naive CD8+ T cells sorted from blood. This sequence was found in a man in his late teens or twenties in good health. The V call is TRBV4-3, the J call TRBJ2-7, with a possible D match to TRBD2 (6 bases). CDR3 nucleotide sequence: TGCGCCAGCAGCCAAGAATCTTTAGCGGAGACACCCTACGAGCAGTACTTC. Amino acids: CASSQESLAETPYEQYF.